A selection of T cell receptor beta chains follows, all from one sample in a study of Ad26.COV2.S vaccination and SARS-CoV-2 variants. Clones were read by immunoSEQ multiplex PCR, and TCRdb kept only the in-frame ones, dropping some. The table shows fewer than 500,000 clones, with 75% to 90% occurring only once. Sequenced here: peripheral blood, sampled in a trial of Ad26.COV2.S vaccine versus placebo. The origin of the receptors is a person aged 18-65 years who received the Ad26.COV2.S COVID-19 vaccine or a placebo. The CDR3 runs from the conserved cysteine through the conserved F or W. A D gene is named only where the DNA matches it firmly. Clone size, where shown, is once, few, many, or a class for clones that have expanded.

CDR3aa: CASSQGQGAALAKNIQYF; CDR3nt: TGTGCCAGCAGCCAGGGACAGGGGGCGGCGCTAGCCAAAAACATTCAGTACTTC; abundance: .; v_gene: TRBV7-2; d_gene: TRBD1; j_gene: TRBJ2-4
CDR3aa: CASSVNAGVKNIQYF; CDR3nt: TGTGCCAGCAGCGTAAATGCAGGGGTCAAAAACATTCAGTACTTC; abundance: .; v_gene: TRBV9; d_gene: .; j_gene: TRBJ2-4
CDR3aa: CASSLGREFGEQFF; CDR3nt: TGTGCCAGCAGCTTAGGGCGGGAGTTTGGTGAGCAGTTCTTC; abundance: .; v_gene: TRBV7-3; d_gene: TRBD2; j_gene: TRBJ2-1
CDR3aa: CASSLPRGGTDTQYF; CDR3nt: TGCGCCAGCAGCTTGCCGAGGGGGGGCACAGATACGCAGTATTTT; abundance: .; v_gene: TRBV5-1; d_gene: .; j_gene: TRBJ2-3
CDR3aa: CASSQGSGVHNEQFF; CDR3nt: TGCGCCAGCAGCCAGGGTTCGGGGGTGCACAATGAGCAGTTCTTC; abundance: .; v_gene: TRBV4-1; d_gene: .; j_gene: TRBJ2-1
CDR3aa: CASSLVGGRNYGYTF; CDR3nt: TGTGCCAGCAGTTTAGTGGGGGGGAGAAACTATGGCTACACCTTC; abundance: .; v_gene: TRBV27; d_gene: .; j_gene: TRBJ1-2
CDR3aa: CASSRLGDNEQFF; CDR3nt: TGTGCCAGCAGTCGGTTGGGGGACAATGAGCAGTTCTTC; abundance: .; v_gene: TRBV7-3; d_gene: .; j_gene: TRBJ2-1
CDR3aa: CASSVQPLNTEAFF; CDR3nt: TGTGCCAGCAGCGTACAGCCTTTGAACACTGAAGCTTTCTTT; abundance: .; v_gene: TRBV9; d_gene: .; j_gene: TRBJ1-1
CDR3aa: CASSVHVSNQPQHF; CDR3nt: TGTGCCAGCAGTGTACACGTTAGCAATCAGCCCCAGCATTTT; abundance: .; v_gene: TRBV6-6; d_gene: .; j_gene: TRBJ1-5
CDR3aa: CATSRVVGGYEKLFF; CDR3nt: TGTGCCACCAGCAGAGTAGTAGGGGGATATGAAAAACTGTTTTTT; abundance: .; v_gene: TRBV15; d_gene: .; j_gene: TRBJ1-4
CDR3aa: CASSEGPIFPSYEQYF; CDR3nt: TGCGCCAGCAGTGAGGGCCCAATTTTCCCCTCCTACGAGCAGTACTTC; abundance: .; v_gene: TRBV10-2; d_gene: .; j_gene: TRBJ2-7
CDR3aa: CASSDVSGLNTEAFF; CDR3nt: TGTGCCAGCAGTGATGTCTCCGGGCTCAACACTGAAGCTTTCTTT; abundance: .; v_gene: TRBV6-1; d_gene: .; j_gene: TRBJ1-1
CDR3aa: CASSDPSGQGPTDTQYF; CDR3nt: TGTGCCAGCAGCGACCCGTCGGGACAGGGGCCGACAGATACGCAGTATTTT; abundance: .; v_gene: TRBV7-3; d_gene: TRBD1; j_gene: TRBJ2-3
CDR3aa: CASSLGGQGAHIQYF; CDR3nt: TGTGCCAGCAGCTTAGGCGGACAGGGGGCTCACATTCAGTACTTC; abundance: .; v_gene: TRBV11-3; d_gene: TRBD1; j_gene: TRBJ2-4
CDR3aa: CAIYRGLQETQYF; CDR3nt: TGTGCCATATACAGGGGTCTCCAAGAGACCCAGTACTTC; abundance: .; v_gene: TRBV21-1; d_gene: .; j_gene: TRBJ2-5
CDR3aa: CASSLQGFSPTNEKLFF; CDR3nt: TGTGCCAGCAGCTTGCAAGGGTTTTCTCCCACTAATGAAAAACTGTTTTTT; abundance: once; v_gene: TRBV5-6; d_gene: .; j_gene: TRBJ1-4
CDR3aa: CASSLGQDYNEQFF; CDR3nt: TGTGCCAGCAGCTTAGGACAAGACTACAATGAGCAGTTCTTC; abundance: few; v_gene: TRBV7-9; d_gene: .; j_gene: TRBJ2-1
CDR3aa: CASSGGGFGTEAFF; CDR3nt: TGTGCCAGCAGCGGAGGGGGTTTTGGCACTGAAGCTTTCTTT; abundance: once; v_gene: TRBV9; d_gene: .; j_gene: TRBJ1-1
CDR3aa: CASSRDMINSPLHF; CDR3nt: TGTGCCAGTAGTCGGGACATGATTAATTCACCCCTCCACTTT; abundance: .; v_gene: TRBV19; d_gene: .; j_gene: TRBJ1-6
CDR3aa: CASSLWPSTGELFF; CDR3nt: TGTGCCAGCAGCTTATGGCCCTCCACCGGGGAGCTGTTTTTT; abundance: .; v_gene: TRBV5-8; d_gene: .; j_gene: TRBJ2-2
CDR3aa: CSASWGASNQPQHF; CDR3nt: TGCAGTGCTAGTTGGGGGGCCAGCAATCAGCCCCAGCATTTT; abundance: few; v_gene: TRBV20-1; d_gene: .; j_gene: TRBJ1-5
CDR3aa: CASSRGAVSTDTQYF; CDR3nt: TGTGCCAGCAGTCGGGGGGCTGTTAGCACAGATACGCAGTATTTT; abundance: .; v_gene: TRBV27; d_gene: .; j_gene: TRBJ2-3